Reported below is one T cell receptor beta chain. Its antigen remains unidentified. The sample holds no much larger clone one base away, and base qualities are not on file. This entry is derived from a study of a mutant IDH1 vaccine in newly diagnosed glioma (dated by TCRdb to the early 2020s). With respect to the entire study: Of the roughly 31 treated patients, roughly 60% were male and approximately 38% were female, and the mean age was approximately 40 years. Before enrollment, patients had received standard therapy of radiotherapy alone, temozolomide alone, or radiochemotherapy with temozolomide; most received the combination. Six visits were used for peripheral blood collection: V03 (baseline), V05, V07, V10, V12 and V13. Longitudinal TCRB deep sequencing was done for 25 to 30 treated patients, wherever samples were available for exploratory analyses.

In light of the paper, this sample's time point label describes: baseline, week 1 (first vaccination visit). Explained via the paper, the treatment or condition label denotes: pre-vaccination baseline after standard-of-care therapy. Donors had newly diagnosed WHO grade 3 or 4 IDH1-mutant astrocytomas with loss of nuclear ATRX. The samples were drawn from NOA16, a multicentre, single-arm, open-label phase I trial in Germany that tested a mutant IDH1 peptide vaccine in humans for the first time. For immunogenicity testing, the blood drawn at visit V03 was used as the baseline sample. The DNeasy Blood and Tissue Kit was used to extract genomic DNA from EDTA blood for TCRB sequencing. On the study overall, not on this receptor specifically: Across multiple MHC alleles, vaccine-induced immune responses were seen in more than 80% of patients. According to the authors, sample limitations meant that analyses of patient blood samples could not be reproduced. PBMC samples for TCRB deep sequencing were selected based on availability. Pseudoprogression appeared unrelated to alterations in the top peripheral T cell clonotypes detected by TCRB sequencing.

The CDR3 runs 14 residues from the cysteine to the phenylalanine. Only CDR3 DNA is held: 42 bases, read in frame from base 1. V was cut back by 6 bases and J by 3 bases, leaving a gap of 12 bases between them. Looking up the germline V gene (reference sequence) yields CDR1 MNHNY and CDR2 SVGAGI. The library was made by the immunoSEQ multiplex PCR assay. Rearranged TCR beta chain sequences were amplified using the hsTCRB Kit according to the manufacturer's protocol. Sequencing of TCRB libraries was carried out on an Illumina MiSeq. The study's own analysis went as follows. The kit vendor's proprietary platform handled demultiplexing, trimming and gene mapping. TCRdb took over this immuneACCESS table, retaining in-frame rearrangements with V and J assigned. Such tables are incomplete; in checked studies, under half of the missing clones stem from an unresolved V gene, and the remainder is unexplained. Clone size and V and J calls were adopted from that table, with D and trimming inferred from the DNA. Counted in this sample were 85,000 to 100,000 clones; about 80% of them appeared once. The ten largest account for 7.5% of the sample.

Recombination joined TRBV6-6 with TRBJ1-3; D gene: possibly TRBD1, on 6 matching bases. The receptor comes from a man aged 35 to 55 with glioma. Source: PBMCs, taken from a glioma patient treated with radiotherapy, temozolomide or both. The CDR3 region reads CASRPGGDGNTIYF. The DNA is TGTGCCAGCAGGCCGGGGGGCGATGGAAACACCATATATTTT.